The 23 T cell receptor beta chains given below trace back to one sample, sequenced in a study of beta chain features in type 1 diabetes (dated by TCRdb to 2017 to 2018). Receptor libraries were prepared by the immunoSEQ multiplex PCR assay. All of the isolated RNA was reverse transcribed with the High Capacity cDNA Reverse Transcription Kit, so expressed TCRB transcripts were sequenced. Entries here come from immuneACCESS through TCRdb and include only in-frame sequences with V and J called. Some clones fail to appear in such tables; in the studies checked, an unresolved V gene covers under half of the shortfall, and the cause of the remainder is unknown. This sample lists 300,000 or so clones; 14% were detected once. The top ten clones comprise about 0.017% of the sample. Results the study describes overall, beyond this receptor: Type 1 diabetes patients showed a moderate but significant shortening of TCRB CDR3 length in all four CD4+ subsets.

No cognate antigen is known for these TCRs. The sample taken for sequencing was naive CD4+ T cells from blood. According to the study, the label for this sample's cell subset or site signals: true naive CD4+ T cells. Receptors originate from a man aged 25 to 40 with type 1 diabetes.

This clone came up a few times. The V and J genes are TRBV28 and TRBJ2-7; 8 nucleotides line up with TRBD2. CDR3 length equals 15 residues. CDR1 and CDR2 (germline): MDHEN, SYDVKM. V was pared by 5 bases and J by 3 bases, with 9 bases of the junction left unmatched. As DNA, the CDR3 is TGTGCCAGCAGTCCGGGGACTAGTCAAGGCTACGAGCAGTACTTC. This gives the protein CASSPGTSQGYEQYF.

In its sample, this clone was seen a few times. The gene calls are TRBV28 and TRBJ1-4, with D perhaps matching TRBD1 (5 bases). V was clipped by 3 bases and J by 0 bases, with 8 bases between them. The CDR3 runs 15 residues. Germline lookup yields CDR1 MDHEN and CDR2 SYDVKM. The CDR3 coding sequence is TGTGCCAGCAGTTTGACAGCTGCAACTAATGAAAAACTGTTTTTT. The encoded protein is CASSLTAATNEKLFF.

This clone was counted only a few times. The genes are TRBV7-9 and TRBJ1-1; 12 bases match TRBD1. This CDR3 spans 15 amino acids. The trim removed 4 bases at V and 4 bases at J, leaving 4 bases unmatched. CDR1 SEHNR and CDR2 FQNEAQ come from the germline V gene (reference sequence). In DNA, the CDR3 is TGTGCCAGCAGCTCGGGACAGGGGGCGCCCACTGAAGCTTTCTTT. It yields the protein CASSSGQGAPTEAFF.

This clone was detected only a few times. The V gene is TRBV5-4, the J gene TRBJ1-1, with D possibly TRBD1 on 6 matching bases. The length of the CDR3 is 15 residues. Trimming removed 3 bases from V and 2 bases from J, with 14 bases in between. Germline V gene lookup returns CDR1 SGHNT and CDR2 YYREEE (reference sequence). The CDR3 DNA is TGTGCCAGCAGCTCCCGACAGGCTCTAAACACTGAAGCTTTCTTT. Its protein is CASSSRQALNTEAFF.

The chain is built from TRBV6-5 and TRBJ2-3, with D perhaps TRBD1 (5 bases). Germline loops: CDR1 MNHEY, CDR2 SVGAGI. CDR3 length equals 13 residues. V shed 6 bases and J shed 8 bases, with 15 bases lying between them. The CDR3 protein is CASSLDRGATQYF. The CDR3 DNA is TGTGCCAGCAGCCTTGATAGGGGTGCTACGCAGTATTTT.

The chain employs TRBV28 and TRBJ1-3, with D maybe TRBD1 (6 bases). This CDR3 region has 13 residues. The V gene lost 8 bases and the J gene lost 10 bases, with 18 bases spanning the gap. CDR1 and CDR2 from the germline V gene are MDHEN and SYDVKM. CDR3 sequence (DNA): TGTGCCAGCTTTCAGTGGGGGCGCGGGACCATATATTTT. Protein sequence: CASFQWGRGTIYF.

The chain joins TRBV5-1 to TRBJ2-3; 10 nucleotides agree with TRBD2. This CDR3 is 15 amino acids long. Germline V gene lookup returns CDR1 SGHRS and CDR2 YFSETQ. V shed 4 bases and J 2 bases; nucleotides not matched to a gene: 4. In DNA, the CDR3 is TGCGCCAGCAGCATCAGCGGGAGGGCCACAGATACGCAGTATTTT. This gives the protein CASSISGRATDTQYF.

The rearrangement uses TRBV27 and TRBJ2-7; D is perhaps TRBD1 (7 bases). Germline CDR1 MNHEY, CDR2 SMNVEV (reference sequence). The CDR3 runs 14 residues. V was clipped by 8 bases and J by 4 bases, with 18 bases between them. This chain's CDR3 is CASGPRGVPYEQYF. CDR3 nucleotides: TGTGCCAGCGGGCCCAGGGGGGTCCCATACGAGCAGTACTTC.

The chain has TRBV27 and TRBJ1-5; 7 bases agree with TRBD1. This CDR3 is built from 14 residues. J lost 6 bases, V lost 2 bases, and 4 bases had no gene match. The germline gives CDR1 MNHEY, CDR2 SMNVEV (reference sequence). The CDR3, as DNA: TGTGCCAGCAGTTTAAAGGGGGCGGGTCAGCCCCAGCATTTT. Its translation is CASSLKGAGQPQHF.

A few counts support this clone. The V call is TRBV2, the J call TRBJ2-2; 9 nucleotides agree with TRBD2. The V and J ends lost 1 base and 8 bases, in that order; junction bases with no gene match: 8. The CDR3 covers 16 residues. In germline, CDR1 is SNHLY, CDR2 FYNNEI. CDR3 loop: CASSEGTSAMRGELFF. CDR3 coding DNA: TGTGCCAGCAGTGAAGGGACTAGCGCCATGCGTGGGGAGCTGTTTTTT.

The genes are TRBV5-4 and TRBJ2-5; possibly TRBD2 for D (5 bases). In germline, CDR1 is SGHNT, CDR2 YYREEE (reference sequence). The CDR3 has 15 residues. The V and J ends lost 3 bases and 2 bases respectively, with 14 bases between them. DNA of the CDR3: TGTGCCAGCAGCTCTGAGGGAACCTCGCAAGAGACCCAGTACTTC. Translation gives CASSSEGTSQETQYF.

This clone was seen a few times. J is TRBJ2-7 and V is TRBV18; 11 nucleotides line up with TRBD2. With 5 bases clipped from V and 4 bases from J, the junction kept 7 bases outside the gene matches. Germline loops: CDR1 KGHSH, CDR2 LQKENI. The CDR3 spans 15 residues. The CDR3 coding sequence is TGTGCCAGCTCAGCTACTAGCGGGAGTCGTTACGAGCAGTACTTC. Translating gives CASSATSGSRYEQYF.

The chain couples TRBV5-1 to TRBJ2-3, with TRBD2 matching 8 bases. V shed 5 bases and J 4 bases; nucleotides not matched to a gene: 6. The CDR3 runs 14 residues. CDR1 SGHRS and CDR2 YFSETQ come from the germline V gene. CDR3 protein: CASRFQREPDTQYF. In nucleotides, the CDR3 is TGCGCCAGCAGATTCCAGCGGGAGCCAGATACGCAGTATTTT. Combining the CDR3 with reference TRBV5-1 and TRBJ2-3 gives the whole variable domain KAGVTQTPRYLIKTRGQQVTLSCSPISGHRSVSWYQQTPGQGLQFLFEYFSETQRNKGNFPGRFSGRQFSNSRSEMNVSTLELGDSALYLCASRFQREPDTQYFGPGTRLTVL.

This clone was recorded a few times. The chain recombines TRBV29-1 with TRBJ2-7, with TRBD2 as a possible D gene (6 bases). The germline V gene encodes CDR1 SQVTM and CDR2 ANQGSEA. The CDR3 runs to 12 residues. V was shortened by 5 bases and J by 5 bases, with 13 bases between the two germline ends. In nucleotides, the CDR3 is TGCAGCGTTAGACGGGGGATGGACGAGCAGTACTTC. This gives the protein CSVRRGMDEQYF.

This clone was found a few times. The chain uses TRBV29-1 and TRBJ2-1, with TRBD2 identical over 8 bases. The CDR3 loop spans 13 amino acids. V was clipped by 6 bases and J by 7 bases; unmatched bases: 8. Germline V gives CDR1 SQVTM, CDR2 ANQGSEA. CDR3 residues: CSVSGLDWNEQFF. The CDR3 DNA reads TGCAGCGTCTCGGGACTAGATTGGAATGAGCAGTTCTTC.

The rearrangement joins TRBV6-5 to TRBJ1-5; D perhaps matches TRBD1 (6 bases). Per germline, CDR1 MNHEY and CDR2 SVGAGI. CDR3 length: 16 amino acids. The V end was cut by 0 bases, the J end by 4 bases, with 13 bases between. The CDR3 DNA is TGTGCCAGCAGTTACTCGTCTACAGGGATTAATCAGCCCCAGCATTTT. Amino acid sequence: CASSYSSTGINQPQHF.

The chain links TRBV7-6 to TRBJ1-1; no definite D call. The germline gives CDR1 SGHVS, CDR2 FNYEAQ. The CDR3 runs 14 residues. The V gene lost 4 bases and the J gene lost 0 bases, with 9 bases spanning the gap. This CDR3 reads CASSSPDMNTEAFF. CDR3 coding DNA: TGTGCCAGCAGCTCCCCAGACATGAACACTGAAGCTTTCTTT.

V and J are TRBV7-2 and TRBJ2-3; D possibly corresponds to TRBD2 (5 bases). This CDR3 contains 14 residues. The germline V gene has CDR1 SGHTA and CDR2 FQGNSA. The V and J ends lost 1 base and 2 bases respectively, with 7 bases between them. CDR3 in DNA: TGTGCCAGCAGCTTAGTCGACTACACAGATACGCAGTATTTT. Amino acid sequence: CASSLVDYTDTQYF.

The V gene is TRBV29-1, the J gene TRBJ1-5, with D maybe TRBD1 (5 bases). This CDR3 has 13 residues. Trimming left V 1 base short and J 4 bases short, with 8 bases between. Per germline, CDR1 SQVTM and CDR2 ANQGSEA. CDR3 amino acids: CSVEAGGNQPQHF. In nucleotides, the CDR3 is TGCAGCGTTGAAGCCGGGGGTAATCAGCCCCAGCATTTT.

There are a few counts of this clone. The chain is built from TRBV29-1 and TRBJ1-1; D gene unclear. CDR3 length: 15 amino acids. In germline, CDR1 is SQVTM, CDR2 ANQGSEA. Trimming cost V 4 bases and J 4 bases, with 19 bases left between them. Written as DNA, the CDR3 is TGCAGCGTTGTTCCGTATATAAATAGCGGCACTGAAGCTTTCTTT. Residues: CSVVPYINSGTEAFF.

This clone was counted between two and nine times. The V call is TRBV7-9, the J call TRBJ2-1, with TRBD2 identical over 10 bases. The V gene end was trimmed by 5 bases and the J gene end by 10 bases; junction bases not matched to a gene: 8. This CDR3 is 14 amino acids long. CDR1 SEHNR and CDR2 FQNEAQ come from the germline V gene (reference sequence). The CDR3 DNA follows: TGTGCCAGCAGCATCACTAGCGGGAAAGGAGAGCAGTTCTTC. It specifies CASSITSGKGEQFF.

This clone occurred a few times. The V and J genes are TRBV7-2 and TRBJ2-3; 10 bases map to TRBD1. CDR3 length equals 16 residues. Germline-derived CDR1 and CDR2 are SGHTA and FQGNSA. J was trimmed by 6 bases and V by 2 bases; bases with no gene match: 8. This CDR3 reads CASSLRTGGISDTQYF. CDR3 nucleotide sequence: TGTGCCAGCAGCTTACGGACAGGGGGTATTTCGGATACGCAGTATTTT.

CDR3 amino acids: CASMLRLAGGNEQFF. The CDR3 DNA reads as TGTGCCAGCATGTTAAGACTAGCGGGAGGAAATGAGCAGTTCTTC. This rearrangement joins TRBV27 to TRBJ2-1; TRBD2 aligns across 13 bases. V was pared by 7 bases and J by 7 bases, with 7 bases of the junction left unmatched. There are 15 residues in the CDR3. The germline V gene has CDR1 MNHEY and CDR2 SMNVEV (reference sequence).